This T cell receptor (beta chain) is from a study of cytomegalovirus exposure and HLA in healthy donors. Findings of the study overall: The number of N-insertions in an Asian-associated ancestry cluster was reportedly below the approximately 700-donor mean in a later analysis.

The CDR3 totals 11 residues. Germline V gene data show CDR1 as MDHEN and CDR2 as SYDVKM. Trimming left V 3 bases short and J 7 bases short, with 4 bases between. This clone turned up a few times. Its specificity is not known. This PCR relied on a set of 60 Vbeta primers and 13 Jbeta primers. Profiling relied on immunoSEQ multiplex PCR, and the TCRdb table lists in-frame clones only, not all of them. The sample shows under 200,000 clones, 80% of them seen only once. The chain couples TRBV28 to TRBJ1-3; D gene ambiguous. This receptor was obtained from a young man in good health and CMV-seronegative. Sequencing was done on a sample of PBMCs. The chain's CDR3 is CASSFGNTIYF. DNA for the CDR3: TGTGCCAGCAGTTTCGGGAACACCATATATTTT.